This record covers a single T cell receptor beta chain. The data stem from a study of blood T cell repertoires in COVID-19. Study summary: Spain, Italy and the United States supplied samples that represented acute and convalescent COVID-19. T cells, B-cell-depleted T cells, or PBMCs provided the cDNA or gDNA that served as material.

In the original analysis: Estimation of nucleated cell counts relied on the amplification of reference gene primers. Using immunoSEQ multiplex PCR, the repertoire was profiled, and TCRdb retains in-frame clones only, with some absent. That table furnishes V, J and clone size, whereas the DNA furnished D and trimming. This sample has about 50,000 clones, with about 84% found just once. Sample: peripheral blood. The clonotype originates from a woman aged 55-69 years with acute or convalescent COVID-19.

In DNA, the CDR3 is TGTGCCAGCAGCCCCGGACAGGGAACAGATACGCAGTATTTT. Its translation is CASSPGQGTDTQYF. The chain joins TRBV7-3 to TRBJ2-3, with 8 positions matching TRBD1. CDR3 length equals 14 residues. Germline assignment: CDR1 SGHTA and CDR2 FQGTGA. After removal of 5 bases from V and 3 bases from J, the junction contained 4 bases not matched to a gene.